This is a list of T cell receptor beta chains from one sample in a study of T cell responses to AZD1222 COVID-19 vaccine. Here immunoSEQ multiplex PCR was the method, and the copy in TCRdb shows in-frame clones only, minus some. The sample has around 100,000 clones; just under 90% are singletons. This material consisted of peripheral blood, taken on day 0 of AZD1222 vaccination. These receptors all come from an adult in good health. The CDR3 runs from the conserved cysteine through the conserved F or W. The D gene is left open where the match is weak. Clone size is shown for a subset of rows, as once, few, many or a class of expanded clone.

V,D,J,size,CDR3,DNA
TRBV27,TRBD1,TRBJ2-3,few,CASSLVARGYTDTQYF,TGTGCCAGCAGTTTAGTCGCCAGGGGGTACACAGATACGCAGTATTTT
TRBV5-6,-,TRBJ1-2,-,CASSRKGFVWDASNYGYTF,TGTGCCAGCAGCCGCAAGGGGTTCGTCTGGGACGCAAGTAACTATGGCTACACCTTC
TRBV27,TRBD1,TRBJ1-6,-,CASSHEGADNSPLHF,TGTGCCAGCAGTCATGAGGGGGCCGATAATTCACCCCTCCACTTT
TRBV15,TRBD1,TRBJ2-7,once,CATREDRGKDEQYF,TGTGCCACCAGGGAGGACAGGGGAAAAGACGAGCAGTACTTC
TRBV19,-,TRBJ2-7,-,CASSIEVGYEQYF,TGTGCCAGTAGTATTGAGGTAGGCTACGAGCAGTACTTC
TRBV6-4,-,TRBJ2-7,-,CASSRELGYEQYF,TGTGCCAGCAGCCGGGAGCTTGGGTACGAGCAGTACTTC
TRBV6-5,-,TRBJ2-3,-,CASSYTGTRADTQYF,TGTGCCAGCAGCTACACCGGGACACGGGCAGATACGCAGTATTTT
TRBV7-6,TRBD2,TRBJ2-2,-,CASSLGSGRNTGELFF,TGTGCCAGCAGCTTAGGGAGCGGGAGGAACACCGGGGAGCTGTTTTTT
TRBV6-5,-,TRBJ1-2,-,CASSYSFGGRITGYTF,TGTGCCAGCAGTTACTCTTTCGGGGGGCGCATCACTGGCTACACCTTC
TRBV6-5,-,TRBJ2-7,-,CASSHSGEPTYEQYF,TGTGCCAGCAGCCACAGTGGAGAGCCAACCTACGAGCAGTACTTC
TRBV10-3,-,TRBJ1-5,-,CAISVQPNQPQHF,TGTGCCATCAGTGTACAGCCCAATCAGCCCCAGCATTTT
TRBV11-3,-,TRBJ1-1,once,CASKGNTEAFF,TGTGCCAGCAAGGGAAACACTGAAGCTTTCTTT
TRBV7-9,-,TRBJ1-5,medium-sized,CASSSGSYQPQHF,TGTGCCAGCAGCTCTGGGAGTTATCAGCCCCAGCATTTT
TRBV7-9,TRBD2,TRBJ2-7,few,CASSLNLRTSNEQYF,TGTGCCAGCAGCTTAAATCTTCGGACTAGTAATGAGCAGTACTTC
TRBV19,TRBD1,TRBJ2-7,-,CASSTRQGSYEQYF,TGTGCCAGTAGTACCCGACAGGGGTCCTACGAGCAGTACTTC
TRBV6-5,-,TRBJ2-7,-,CASSSVEQGSYEQYF,TGTGCCAGCAGCTCCGTGGAGCAGGGCTCCTACGAGCAGTACTTC
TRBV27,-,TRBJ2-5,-,CASSSPPRDKQETQYF,TGTGCCAGCAGTTCCCCCCCTAGGGACAAACAAGAGACCCAGTACTTC
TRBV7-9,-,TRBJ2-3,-,CASSPRTDTQYF,TGTGCCAGCAGCCCCCGCACAGATACGCAGTATTTT
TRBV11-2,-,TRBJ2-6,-,CASSLGSSSGANVLTF,TGTGCCAGCAGCTTAGGCAGTTCCTCTGGGGCCAACGTCCTGACTTTC
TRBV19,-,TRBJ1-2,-,CASSQLTWTVNYGYTF,TGTGCCAGTAGTCAACTGACGTGGACAGTAAACTATGGCTACACCTTC
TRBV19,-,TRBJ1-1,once,CASSPRGTANTEAFF,TGTGCCAGTAGTCCACGGGGGACGGCGAACACTGAAGCTTTCTTT
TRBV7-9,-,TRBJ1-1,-,CASSLMNTEAFF,TGTGCCAGCAGCCTAATGAACACTGAAGCTTTCTTT
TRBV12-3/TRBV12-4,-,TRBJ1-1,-,CASSPHGFAEAFF,TGTGCCAGCAGTCCGCACGGGTTCGCTGAAGCTTTCTTT
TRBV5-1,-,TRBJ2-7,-,CASSLAGGDYEQYF,TGCGCCAGCAGCTTGGCCGGGGGTGACTACGAGCAGTACTTC
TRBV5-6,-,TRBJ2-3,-,CASSRTITDTQYF,TGTGCCAGCAGCCGCACTATCACAGATACGCAGTATTTT
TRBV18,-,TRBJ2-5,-,CASSPLGARSETQYF,TGTGCCAGCTCACCGCTGGGGGCCCGCAGCGAGACCCAGTACTTC
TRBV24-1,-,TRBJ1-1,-,CATSDFRGTEAFF,TGTGCCACCAGTGATTTCCGGGGCACTGAAGCTTTCTTT
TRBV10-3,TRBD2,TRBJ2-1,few,CAISESAGGTGNEQFF,TGTGCCATCAGTGAGTCTGCGGGAGGAACTGGCAATGAGCAGTTCTTC
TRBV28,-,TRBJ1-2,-,CASSLPGVNYGYTF,TGTGCCAGCAGTTTACCAGGGGTTAACTATGGCTACACCTTC